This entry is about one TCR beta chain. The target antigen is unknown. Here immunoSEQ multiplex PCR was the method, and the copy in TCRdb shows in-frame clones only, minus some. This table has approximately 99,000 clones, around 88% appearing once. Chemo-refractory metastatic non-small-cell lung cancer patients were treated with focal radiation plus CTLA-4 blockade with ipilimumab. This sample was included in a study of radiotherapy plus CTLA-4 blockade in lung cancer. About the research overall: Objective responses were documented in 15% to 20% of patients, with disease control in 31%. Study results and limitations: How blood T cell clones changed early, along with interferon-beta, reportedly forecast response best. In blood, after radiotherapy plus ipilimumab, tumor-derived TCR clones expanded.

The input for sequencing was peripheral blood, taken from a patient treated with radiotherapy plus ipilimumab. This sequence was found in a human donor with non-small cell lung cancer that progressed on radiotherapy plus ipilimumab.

CDR3 residues: CASLPTWTGAQYF. As DNA, the CDR3 is TGTGCCAGCCTACCTACCTGGACAGGGGCGCAGTATTTT. The chain joins TRBV2 to TRBJ2-3, with TRBD1 matching over 9 bases. V shed 8 bases and J 10 bases; nucleotides not matched to a gene: 10. In germline, CDR1 is SNHLY, CDR2 FYNNEI. This CDR3 contains 13 residues.